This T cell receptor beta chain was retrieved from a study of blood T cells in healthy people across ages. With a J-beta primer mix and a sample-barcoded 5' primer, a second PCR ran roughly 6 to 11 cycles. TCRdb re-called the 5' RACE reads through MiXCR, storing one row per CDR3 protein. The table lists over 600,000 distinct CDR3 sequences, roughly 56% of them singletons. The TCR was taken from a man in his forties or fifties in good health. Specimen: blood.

The CDR3 sequence: CASSHPGQGASYGYTF. DNA for the CDR3: TGTGCCAGCAGCCACCCGGGACAGGGGGCTTCCTATGGCTACACCTTC. J is TRBJ1-2 and V is TRBV14; 12 nucleotides align to TRBD1. This CDR3 has 16 amino acids. Germline trimming cut 3 bases from V and 4 bases from J; bases unmatched to any gene: 6. Germline-derived CDR1 and CDR2 are SGHDN and FVKESK.